This TCR beta chain stems from a study of cytomegalovirus exposure and HLA in healthy donors. About this clone: Its antigen is undetermined.

Points from the study as a whole: In a later analysis, TCR beta V- and J-gene trimming was associated with a missense DCLRE1C variant. Later work found that TCR association rates differed between HLA loci; DRB1 had the most and HLA-C the fewest.

It was with 60 Vbeta and 13 Jbeta primers that the PCR ran. The repertoire was sequenced with immunoSEQ multiplex PCR; TCRdb's copy has only in-frame clones and lacks some. The top ten clones hold about 1.4% of a sample with over 150,000 clones, just over 75% of them seen once. The clonotype originates from a woman aged 30 to 39 in good health and CMV-seropositive. The sequenced sample consisted of PBMCs.

CDR3 in amino acids: CASRISGNSYEQYF. The CDR3 bases are TGTGCCAGCAGGATTAGCGGAAACTCCTACGAGCAGTACTTC. The rearrangement joins TRBV28 to TRBJ2-7, with D perhaps matching TRBD2 (6 bases). V gave up 6 bases and J gave up 0 bases, with 12 bases separating them. Germline V lookup: CDR1 MDHEN, CDR2 SYDVKM. This CDR3 region has 14 residues.